This T cell receptor (beta chain) came from a study of early T cells in non-severe SARS-CoV-2 infection. Study-level information: Bulk RNA from unsorted whole blood was sequenced; chains were unpaired. General observations from the study: Anti-spike CD8 responses were favored in VDJdb matching, and private and CD4 specificities were missed.

Unique molecular identifier tags were affixed to discrete cDNA molecules. TCRdb used MiXCR to reprocess the 5' RACE reads, holding one entry per CDR3 protein. The profile shows 50,000 or so distinct CDR3 sequences, approximately 10% of them singletons. There are a few counts of this clonotype. The antigen is unknown. Germline assignment: CDR1 LGHNA and CDR2 YNFKEQ. V lost 1 base and J lost 0, with 12 bases in between. This CDR3 region has 16 residues. The specimen was whole blood. This clonotype originated in an adult who was a healthcare worker with PCR-confirmed SARS-CoV-2 infection or an uninfected control (not recorded which). The V and J genes are TRBV4-2 and TRBJ1-1, with D perhaps matching TRBD1 (6 bases). In DNA, the CDR3 is TGTGCCAGCAGCCAAGGGACAGAGCGCCTGAACACTGAAGCTTTCTTT. It yields the protein CASSQGTERLNTEAFF.